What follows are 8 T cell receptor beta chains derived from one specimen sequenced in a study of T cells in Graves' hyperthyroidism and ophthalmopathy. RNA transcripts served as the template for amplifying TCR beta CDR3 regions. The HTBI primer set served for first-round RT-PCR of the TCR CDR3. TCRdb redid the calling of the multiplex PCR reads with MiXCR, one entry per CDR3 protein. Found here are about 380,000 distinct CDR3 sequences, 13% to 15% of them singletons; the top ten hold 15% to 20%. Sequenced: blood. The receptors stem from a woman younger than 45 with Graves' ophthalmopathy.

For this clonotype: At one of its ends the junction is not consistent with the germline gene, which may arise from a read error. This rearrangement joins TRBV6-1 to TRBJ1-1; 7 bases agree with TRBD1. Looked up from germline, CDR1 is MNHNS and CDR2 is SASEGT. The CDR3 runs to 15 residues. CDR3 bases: TGTGCCAGAAGTGAAAATCCCGGACAGGAGACTGAAGCTTTCTTT. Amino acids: CARSENPGQETEAFF.

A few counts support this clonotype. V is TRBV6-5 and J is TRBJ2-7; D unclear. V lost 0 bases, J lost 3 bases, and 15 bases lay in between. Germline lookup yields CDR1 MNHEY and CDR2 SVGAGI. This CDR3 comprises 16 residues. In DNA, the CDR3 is TGTGCCAGCAGTTACTCGGATGTTAGGTTCGGCTACGAGCAGTACTTC. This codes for CASSYSDVRFGYEQYF.

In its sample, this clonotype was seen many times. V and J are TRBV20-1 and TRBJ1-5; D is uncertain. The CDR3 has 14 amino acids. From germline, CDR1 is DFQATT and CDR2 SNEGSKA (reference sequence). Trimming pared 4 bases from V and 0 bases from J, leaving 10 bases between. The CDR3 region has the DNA TGCAGTGCTAACAGAGCAACTAGCAATCAGCCCCAGCATTTT. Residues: CSANRATSNQPQHF.

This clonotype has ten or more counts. For the CDR3, the DNA is TGTGCCAGCAGCTCATGGCAGGGAACTAATGAAAAACTGTTTTTT. Translated, it gives CASSSWQGTNEKLFF. The rearrangement uses TRBV5-6 and TRBJ1-4; a possible D gene is TRBD1 (5 bases). Trimming stripped 3 bases from V and 1 base from J, with 10 bases between. Germline CDR1 is SGHDT and CDR2 is YYEEEE. The CDR3 consists of 15 residues.

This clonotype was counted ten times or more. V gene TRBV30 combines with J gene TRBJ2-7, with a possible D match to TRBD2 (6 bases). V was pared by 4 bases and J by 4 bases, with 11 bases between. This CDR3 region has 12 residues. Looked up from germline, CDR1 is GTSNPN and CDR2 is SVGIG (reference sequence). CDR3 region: CAWTQGGYEQYF. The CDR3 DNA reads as TGTGCCTGGACCCAGGGAGGATACGAGCAGTACTTC.

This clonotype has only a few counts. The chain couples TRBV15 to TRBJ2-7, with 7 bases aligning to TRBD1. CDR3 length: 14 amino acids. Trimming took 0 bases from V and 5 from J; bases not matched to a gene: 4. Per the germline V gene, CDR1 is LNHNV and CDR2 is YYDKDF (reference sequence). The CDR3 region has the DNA TGTGCCACCAGCAGAGACAGCACAGGGGACGAGCAGTACTTC. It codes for CATSRDSTGDEQYF.

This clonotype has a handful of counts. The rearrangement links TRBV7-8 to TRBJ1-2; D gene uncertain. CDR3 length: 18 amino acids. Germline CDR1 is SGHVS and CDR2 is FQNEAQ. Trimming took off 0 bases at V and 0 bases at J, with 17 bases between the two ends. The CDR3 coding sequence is TGTGCCAGCAGCTTAGCGCAAGCAGATCCGAGAGCTAACTATGGCTACACCTTC. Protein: CASSLAQADPRANYGYTF.

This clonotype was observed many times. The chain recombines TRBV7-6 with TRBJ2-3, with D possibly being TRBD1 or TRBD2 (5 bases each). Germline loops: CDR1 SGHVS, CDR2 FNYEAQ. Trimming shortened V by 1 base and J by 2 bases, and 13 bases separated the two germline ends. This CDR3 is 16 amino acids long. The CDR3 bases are TGTGCCAGCAGCTTAGATGGCCTGGGGGTCACAGATACGCAGTATTTT. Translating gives CASSLDGLGVTDTQYF.